This T cell receptor (beta chain) was sequenced during a study of blood T cells in healthy people across ages (dated by TCRdb to between 2014 and 2017). In the study overall: Template switching captured roughly one uniquely barcoded TCR beta cDNA molecule per two T cells in model experiments. To avoid experimental bias, donors of different ages were spread randomly across the sequencing lanes. Donors were grouped into four age groups: young (average roughly 17 years), middle-aged (under 40), aged (around 60) and long-lived (over 80). The study measured age-related changes in TCR beta repertoire diversity using deep sequencing normalized with unique cDNA molecular identifiers. Two additional independent replicas of 1 million unique cDNA reads from the same blood draw were analyzed for two donors (one aged 18 to 30 and one aged 80 or older).

Systemically healthy Caucasian individuals from Russia, some 40 in total and aged about 6 to 95 years, were included as donors. About 9.8 milliliters of peripheral blood were drawn from each donor into EDTA-treated Vacutainer tubes. Ficoll-Paque density-gradient centrifugation was used to isolate PBMCs, with at least 6.5 million obtained per sample. Total RNA was extracted from PBMCs with Trizol reagent, with at least 6 micrograms obtained per sample. For every donor, flow cytometry on a PBMC aliquot measured the percentage of naive CD45RAhigh/CD27high T cells. The library was prepared using 5' RACE. Sequencing was carried out with an Illumina HiSeq 2500. A second PCR of 7 to 11 cycles was run with a J-beta primer mix and a sample-barcoded 5' primer. Each TCR beta cDNA molecule received a unique molecular identifier from a template-switch 5' adaptor carrying 12 random nucleotides. Each sample yielded at least 3 million CDR3-containing paired-end reads. All of the RNA was converted into first-strand cDNA using the Mint cDNA synthesis kit, with a TRBC-specific oligonucleotide serving as the primer. Following uracil-DNA glycosylase treatment, all cDNA underwent a first 18-cycle PCR with the universal primers M1SS and BC2_uni_R. In the authors' own workflow: Normalization of each sample was performed by random selection of 1 million high-quality reads, each carrying a distinct molecular identifier. Reads sharing molecular identifiers were discarded rather than binned into consensus sequences. MiTCR, with a Q25 quality threshold and the strictest error-elimination algorithm, was used for CDR3 identification, clonotype clustering and error correction. A nonparametric unseen species model with Euler transformation was used to estimate lower-bound total TCR beta diversity. TCRdb trimmed the raw reads at Q25, called clones with MiXCR and kept productive beta chains. Every entry covers one CDR3 protein and lists the most common genes and DNA from its rows. What appears here as the V and J calls and clone size reflects TCRdb's work, not the paper's. For this sample the table gives roughly 1.6 million distinct CDR3 sequences, of which around 35% were detected only once. Clones ranked in the top ten supply about 10% of the sample.

What the research found in general, with its limitations: Compared with the aged group, the long-lived group had more naive CD4+ T cells, fewer expanded clones and increased TCR diversity, a pattern suggesting age selection. Conclusive comparison of naive and antigen-experienced compartments was prevented by the profiling of bulk unsorted PBMCs. Observed TCR beta diversity per million T cells fell roughly linearly with age, and a significant reduction was already apparent by age approximately 40. Total diversity estimates from one million sequenced T cells were considered lower bounds and underestimates. The percentage of naive T cells measured by flow cytometry correlated strongly with observed TCR beta diversity. Donor CMV infection status was unknown, potentially confounding age-related changes in expanded clonotypes.

This clonotype was observed a few times. No antigen is known for it. No much larger clone exists at a distance of one base, and base qualities are not known. There are 12 amino acids in the CDR3, from cysteine to phenylalanine inclusive. CDR3 DNA only is kept here, 36 bases in frame from base 1. CDR1 and CDR2 (MNHEY, SMNVEV) derive from the germline V gene (reference sequence). V lost 3 bases and J lost 8 bases; the stretch between them is 8 bases long. This clonotype was sampled from a woman in her twenties or thirties in good health. The chain was built from TRBV27 and TRBJ2-1; 6 matching bases give a weak D call of TRBD1. The specimen sequenced was blood. The CDR3 region reads CASSFGGHEQFF. The DNA sequence follows: TGTGCCAGCAGTTTTGGGGGCCATGAGCAGTTCTTC.